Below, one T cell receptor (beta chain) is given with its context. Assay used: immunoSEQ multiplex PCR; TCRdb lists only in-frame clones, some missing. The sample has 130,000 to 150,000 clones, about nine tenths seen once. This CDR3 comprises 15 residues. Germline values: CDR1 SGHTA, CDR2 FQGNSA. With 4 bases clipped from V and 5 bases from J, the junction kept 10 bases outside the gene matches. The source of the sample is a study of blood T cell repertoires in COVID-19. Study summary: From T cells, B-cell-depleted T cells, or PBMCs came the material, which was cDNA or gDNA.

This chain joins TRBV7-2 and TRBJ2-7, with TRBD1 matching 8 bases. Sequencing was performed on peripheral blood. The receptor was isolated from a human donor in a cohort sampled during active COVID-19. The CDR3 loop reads CASSSGQGTWDEQYF. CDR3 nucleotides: TGTGCCAGCAGCTCCGGACAGGGCACGTGGGACGAGCAGTACTTC.